Listed below are T cell receptor beta chains from one sample, sequenced in a study of OX40 agonist ivuxolimab in advanced cancers. The data were produced by immunoSEQ multiplex PCR, yet TCRdb's version contains in-frame clones alone and is incomplete. The table records some 95,000 clones, around 90% of them present only once. This material consisted of CD4+ or CD8+ T cells sorted from blood, taken in a trial of the OX40 agonist ivuxolimab. Source of these receptors: an adult with an advanced solid tumor such as melanoma, head and neck, liver or kidney cancer. CDR3s include the opening cysteine and the closing phenylalanine or tryptophan. A D gene is named only where the DNA matches it firmly. The listing skips clone size in some rows; elsewhere it reads once, few, many or a size class.

j_call: TRBJ1-1; v_call: TRBV28; clone_size: -; d_call: TRBD1; cdr3_aa: CASSPVGGVSEAFF; cdr3_nt: TGTGCCAGCAGTCCCGTAGGGGGCGTTTCTGAAGCTTTCTTT
j_call: TRBJ1-4; v_call: TRBV5-1; clone_size: once; d_call: -; cdr3_aa: CASSFTGTPTNEKLFF; cdr3_nt: TGCGCCAGCAGCTTCACCGGGACTCCAACTAATGAAAAACTGTTTTTT
j_call: TRBJ1-2; v_call: TRBV2; clone_size: -; d_call: -; cdr3_aa: CASRPFNYGYTF; cdr3_nt: TGTGCCAGCAGACCCTTTAACTATGGCTACACCTTC
j_call: TRBJ1-5; v_call: TRBV7-2; clone_size: few; d_call: -; cdr3_aa: CASSQPGGSNQPQHF; cdr3_nt: TGTGCCAGCAGCCAACCCGGGGGAAGCAATCAGCCCCAGCATTTT
j_call: TRBJ2-2; v_call: TRBV27; clone_size: -; d_call: -; cdr3_aa: CASSLSQGYTGELFF; cdr3_nt: TGTGCCAGCAGTTTATCGCAGGGGTACACCGGGGAGCTGTTTTTT
j_call: TRBJ2-7; v_call: TRBV6-6; clone_size: -; d_call: -; cdr3_aa: CASSYSSTRVDEQYF; cdr3_nt: TGTGCCAGCAGTTACTCGAGTACCAGGGTAGACGAGCAGTACTTC
j_call: TRBJ1-1; v_call: TRBV28; clone_size: -; d_call: -; cdr3_aa: CASIFQASAEAFF; cdr3_nt: TGTGCCAGCATCTTCCAAGCGAGCGCTGAAGCTTTCTTT
j_call: TRBJ1-2; v_call: TRBV10-3; clone_size: -; d_call: -; cdr3_aa: CAIKRTTGGSYGYTF; cdr3_nt: TGTGCCATCAAGCGGACGACAGGAGGATCCTATGGCTACACCTTC
j_call: TRBJ2-6; v_call: TRBV5-6; clone_size: -; d_call: -; cdr3_aa: CASSSGVPGANVLTF; cdr3_nt: TGTGCCAGCAGCTCAGGAGTACCTGGGGCCAACGTCCTGACTTTC
j_call: TRBJ1-1; v_call: TRBV7-6; clone_size: -; d_call: TRBD1; cdr3_aa: CASSLATRGQLPSRNTEAFF; cdr3_nt: TGTGCCAGCAGCTTAGCGACAAGGGGACAGCTCCCCTCTAGGAACACTGAAGCTTTCTTT
j_call: TRBJ1-2; v_call: TRBV11-2; clone_size: -; d_call: -; cdr3_aa: CASSSHIQENGYTF; cdr3_nt: TGTGCCAGCAGCTCCCACATACAAGAAAATGGCTACACCTTC
j_call: TRBJ2-5; v_call: TRBV11-3; clone_size: -; d_call: -; cdr3_aa: CASSPSTSPETQYF; cdr3_nt: TGTGCCAGCAGCCCCTCGACTAGTCCAGAGACCCAGTACTTC
j_call: TRBJ2-1; v_call: TRBV5-4; clone_size: -; d_call: -; cdr3_aa: CASSLNRDDEQFF; cdr3_nt: TGTGCCAGCAGCTTGAACAGGGACGATGAGCAGTTCTTC
j_call: TRBJ1-5; v_call: TRBV7-8; clone_size: -; d_call: -; cdr3_aa: CASSPRWGWVGNQPQHF; cdr3_nt: TGTGCCAGCAGCCCCCGGTGGGGGTGGGTCGGGAATCAGCCCCAGCATTTT
j_call: TRBJ1-2; v_call: TRBV5-1; clone_size: -; d_call: -; cdr3_aa: CASSLAGVGGYTF; cdr3_nt: TGCGCCAGCAGCTTGGCAGGGGTGGGAGGCTACACCTTC
j_call: TRBJ1-2; v_call: TRBV28; clone_size: -; d_call: TRBD1; cdr3_aa: CASLDRPNYGYTF; cdr3_nt: TGTGCCAGCTTGGACAGGCCTAACTATGGCTACACCTTC
j_call: TRBJ1-4; v_call: TRBV6-6; clone_size: -; d_call: -; cdr3_aa: CASSYMQGGTNEKLFF; cdr3_nt: TGTGCCAGCAGTTACATGCAGGGCGGAACTAATGAAAAACTGTTTTTT
j_call: TRBJ1-2; v_call: TRBV7-9; clone_size: -; d_call: -; cdr3_aa: CASSLITVRTTGYTF; cdr3_nt: TGTGCCAGCAGCTTAATTACCGTCAGAACCACTGGCTACACCTTC
j_call: TRBJ1-1; v_call: TRBV5-1; clone_size: -; d_call: TRBD1; cdr3_aa: CASSFRGVNTEAFF; cdr3_nt: TGCGCCAGCAGCTTCAGGGGGGTGAACACTGAAGCTTTCTTT
j_call: TRBJ1-1; v_call: TRBV7-2; clone_size: -; d_call: TRBD1; cdr3_aa: CASSLGRDRDDFF; cdr3_nt: TGTGCCAGCAGCTTGGGACGGGACAGGGATGATTTCTTT
j_call: TRBJ1-1; v_call: TRBV28; clone_size: few; d_call: -; cdr3_aa: CASSRRISEAFF; cdr3_nt: TGTGCCAGCAGTCGAAGAATAAGTGAAGCTTTCTTT
j_call: TRBJ2-7; v_call: TRBV6-1; clone_size: -; d_call: -; cdr3_aa: CASRPAGTDYYEQYF; cdr3_nt: TGTGCCAGCAGGCCCGCCGGGACGGACTATTACGAGCAGTACTTC
j_call: TRBJ1-2; v_call: TRBV18; clone_size: -; d_call: TRBD1; cdr3_aa: CASSPRQGDDYGYTF; cdr3_nt: TGTGCCAGCTCACCACGACAGGGGGATGACTATGGCTACACCTTC
j_call: TRBJ1-1; v_call: TRBV6-1; clone_size: once; d_call: TRBD1; cdr3_aa: CASSETGYTEAFF; cdr3_nt: TGTGCCAGCAGCGAGACAGGGTACACTGAAGCTTTCTTT
j_call: TRBJ2-3; v_call: TRBV2; clone_size: -; d_call: -; cdr3_aa: CASSEAGVADTQYF; cdr3_nt: TGTGCCAGCAGTGAGGCAGGGGTGGCAGATACGCAGTATTTT
j_call: TRBJ2-2; v_call: TRBV5-6; clone_size: -; d_call: -; cdr3_aa: CASSTPTVRELFF; cdr3_nt: TGTGCCAGCAGCACCCCGACAGTCAGGGAGCTGTTTTTT
j_call: TRBJ2-1; v_call: TRBV2; clone_size: -; d_call: TRBD2; cdr3_aa: CASSVLAGAPRNEQFF; cdr3_nt: TGTGCCAGCAGTGTATTAGCGGGGGCGCCCAGAAATGAGCAGTTCTTC
j_call: TRBJ1-5; v_call: TRBV2; clone_size: -; d_call: -; cdr3_aa: CASSVGRFNQPQHF; cdr3_nt: TGTGCCAGCAGTGTGGGCCGATTCAATCAGCCCCAGCATTTT
j_call: TRBJ2-5; v_call: TRBV19; clone_size: -; d_call: TRBD1; cdr3_aa: CATAQGAEETQYF; cdr3_nt: TGTGCCACCGCACAGGGGGCAGAGGAGACCCAGTACTTC
j_call: TRBJ2-7; v_call: TRBV10-1; clone_size: few; d_call: -; cdr3_aa: CASSDRALGNEQYF; cdr3_nt: TGCGCCAGCAGTGACAGGGCTCTGGGCAACGAGCAGTACTTC
j_call: TRBJ2-3; v_call: TRBV7-8; clone_size: few; d_call: -; cdr3_aa: CASSGMADTQYF; cdr3_nt: TGTGCCAGCAGCGGCATGGCAGATACGCAGTATTTT
j_call: TRBJ2-7; v_call: TRBV28; clone_size: -; d_call: -; cdr3_aa: CASSLTVYEQYF; cdr3_nt: TGTGCCAGCAGTCTGACGGTATACGAGCAGTACTTC